This T cell receptor beta chain is from a study of blood T cells in healthy people across ages. The V gene end was trimmed by 0 bases and the J gene end by 3 bases; junction bases not matched to a gene: 8. This CDR3 has 17 amino acids. Germline V gene lookup returns CDR1 SGDLS and CDR2 YYNGEE. Together with a sample-barcoded 5' primer, a J-beta primer mix was included in a second PCR lasting about 6 to 11 cycles. TCRdb ran MiXCR on the 5' RACE reads and lists one entry per CDR3 protein. The data contain over 1.5 million distinct CDR3 sequences, around 50% of them singletons. This receptor was taken from a woman aged 40 to 49 in good health. What was sequenced was blood. The chain uses TRBV9 and TRBJ2-3; 9 bases are shared with TRBD2. The CDR3 spells CASSVGASGEGTDTQYF. DNA of the CDR3: TGTGCCAGCAGCGTAGGGGCTAGCGGGGAGGGAACAGATACGCAGTATTTT.